This T cell receptor (beta chain) was sequenced for a study of blood T cell repertoires in COVID-19 (dated by TCRdb to 2020 to 2021). Regarding the complete study: The collaborator samples originated in the United States, Italy and Spain and spanned the acute and convalescent phases of COVID-19. The repertoires were made available in a free public database intended to serve as a resource for research on the immune response to SARS-CoV-2. The samples were drawn from two sources: the first 160 participants of the ongoing ImmuneRACE study, and fewer than 1,500 subjects contributed by 6 global collaborators. Where HLA class I and class II types were available, the types were taken from metadata supplied by the sample provider, not from assay-based typing. Nearly every sample came with metadata listing a de-identified subject ID, COVID-19 status, age in years and sex. Deeply sampled blood TCRbeta repertoires from subjects exposed to, actively infected with, or recovered from COVID-19 were included in the dataset. The prospective study material was composed of cDNA or gDNA derived from T cells, B-cell-depleted T cells, or PBMCs. Points the paper makes about the study in general: The quantity of clinical and demographic metadata differed by source and by participant and was supplied without curation.

Remarks on this clone: Its antigen is currently not known. It has no much larger one-base neighbor in the sample; base qualities were not kept.

Whole blood was collected in K2EDTA tubes by collaborating institutions according to the institutions' own protocols. Collaborator samples were shipped for TCRbeta analysis as frozen whole blood, isolated PBMCs, or DNA extracted from either sample type. The immunoSEQ Assay, a bias-controlled multiplex PCR, was used to amplify TCRbeta CDR3 regions from genomic DNA. The source study handled its data this way. Within the assay, amplification of reference gene primers was used to estimate how many nucleated cells each sample contained. To quantify the absolute abundance of each unique TCRbeta CDR3 rearrangement, sequence reads were collapsed and filtered. For each sample, productive Simpson clonality was calculated as the square root of Simpson's diversity index across productive rearrangements. In TCRdb, the immuneACCESS table is reduced to in-frame sequences with V and J assigned. These tables do not hold every clone; where another copy was compared, an unresolved V gene accounts for under half, and the others remain unexplained. D and trimming come from the DNA, and the V and J calls and clone size come from that table. Counted in this sample were 110,000 or so clones; 80% to 90% of them appeared once. The top ten clones comprise 3% to 3.5% of the sample.

The CDR3, cysteine through phenylalanine, is 18 amino acids long. Solely the CDR3 DNA is kept, with 54 bases framed from the first base. This clonotype was sampled from a man aged 35 to 55 with acute or convalescent COVID-19. The chain is encoded by TRBV21-1 joined to TRBJ2-7; the DNA was not used to check the table's D call, TRBD1. TRBV21-1 is recorded as a pseudogene. Sequences were obtained from peripheral blood. The DNA is TGTGCCAGCAGCATGCTCCCCTTCCGGGACACTACACCCTACGAGCAGTACTTC. Its protein is CASSMLPFRDTTPYEQYF.